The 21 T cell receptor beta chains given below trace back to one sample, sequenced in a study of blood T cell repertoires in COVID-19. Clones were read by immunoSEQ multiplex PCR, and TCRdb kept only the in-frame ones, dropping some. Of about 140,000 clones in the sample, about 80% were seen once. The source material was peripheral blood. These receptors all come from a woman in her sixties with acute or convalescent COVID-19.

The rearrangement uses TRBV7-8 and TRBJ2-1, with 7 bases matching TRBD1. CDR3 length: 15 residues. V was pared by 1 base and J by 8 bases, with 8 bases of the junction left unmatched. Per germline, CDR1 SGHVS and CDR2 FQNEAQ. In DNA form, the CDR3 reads TGTGCCAGCAGCTTAGTGCCGACAGGGTACCATGAGCAGTTCTTC. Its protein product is CASSLVPTGYHEQFF.

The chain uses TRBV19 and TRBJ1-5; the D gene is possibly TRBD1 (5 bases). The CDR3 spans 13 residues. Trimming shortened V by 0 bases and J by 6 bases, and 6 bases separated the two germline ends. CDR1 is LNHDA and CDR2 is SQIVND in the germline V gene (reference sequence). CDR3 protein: CASSIDRGQPQHF. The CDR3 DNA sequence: TGTGCCAGTAGTATAGATAGGGGTCAGCCCCAGCATTTT.

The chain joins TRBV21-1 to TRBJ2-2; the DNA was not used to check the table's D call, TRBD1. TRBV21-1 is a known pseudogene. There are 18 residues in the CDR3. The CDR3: CASSKSLQLQENTGELFF. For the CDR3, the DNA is TGTGCCAGCAGCAAATCCCTTCAGCTGCAGGAGAACACCGGGGAGCTGTTTTTT.

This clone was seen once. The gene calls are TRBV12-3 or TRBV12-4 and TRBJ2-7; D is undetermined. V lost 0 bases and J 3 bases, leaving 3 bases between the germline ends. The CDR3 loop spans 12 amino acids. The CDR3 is CASSLASYEQYF. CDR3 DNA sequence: TGTGCCAGCAGTTTAGCCAGCTACGAGCAGTACTTC.

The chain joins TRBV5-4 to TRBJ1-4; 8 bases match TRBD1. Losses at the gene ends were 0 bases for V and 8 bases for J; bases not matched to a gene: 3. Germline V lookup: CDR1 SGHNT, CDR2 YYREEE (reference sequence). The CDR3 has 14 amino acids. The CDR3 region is CASSLGRDREKLFF. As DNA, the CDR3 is TGTGCCAGCAGCTTGGGGCGGGACAGGGAAAAACTGTTTTTT.

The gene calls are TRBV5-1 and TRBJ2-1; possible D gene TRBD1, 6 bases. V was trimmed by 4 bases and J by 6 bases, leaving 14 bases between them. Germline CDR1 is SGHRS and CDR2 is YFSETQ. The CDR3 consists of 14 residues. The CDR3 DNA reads TGCGCCAGCAGCCCCCAGGGGCGCGTCAATGAGCAGTTCTTC. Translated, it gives CASSPQGRVNEQFF.

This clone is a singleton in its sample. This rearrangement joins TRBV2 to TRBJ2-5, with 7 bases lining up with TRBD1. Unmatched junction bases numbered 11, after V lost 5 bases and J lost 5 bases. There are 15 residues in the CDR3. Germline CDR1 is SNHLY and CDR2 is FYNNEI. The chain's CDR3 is CASSRDSPGWETQYF. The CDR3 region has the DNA TGTGCCAGCAGTAGGGACAGTCCAGGGTGGGAGACCCAGTACTTC. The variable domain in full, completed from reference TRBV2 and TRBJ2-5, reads EPEVTQTPSHQVTQMGQEVILRCVPISNHLYFYWYRQILGQKVEFLVSFYNNEISEKSEIFDDQFSVERPDGSNFTLKIRSTKLEDSAMYFCASSRDSPGWETQYFGPGTRLLVL.

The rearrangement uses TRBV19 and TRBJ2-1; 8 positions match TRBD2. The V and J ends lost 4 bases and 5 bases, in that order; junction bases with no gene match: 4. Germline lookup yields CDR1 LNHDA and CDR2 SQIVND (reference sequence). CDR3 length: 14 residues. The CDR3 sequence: CASSSGRNDNEQFF. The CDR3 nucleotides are TGTGCCAGTAGTAGCGGGAGGAATGACAATGAGCAGTTCTTC.

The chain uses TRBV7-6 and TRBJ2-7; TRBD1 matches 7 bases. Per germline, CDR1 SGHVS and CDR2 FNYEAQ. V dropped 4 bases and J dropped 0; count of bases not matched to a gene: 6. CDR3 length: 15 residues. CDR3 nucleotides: TGTGCCAGCAGCTCCGGGGACAGCCCCTCCTACGAGCAGTACTTC. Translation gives CASSSGDSPSYEQYF. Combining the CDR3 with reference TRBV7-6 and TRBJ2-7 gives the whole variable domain GAGVSQSPRYKVTKRGQDVALRCDPISGHVSLYWYRQALGQGPEFLTYFNYEAQQDKSGLPNDRFSAERPEGSISTLTIQRTEQRDSAMYRCASSSGDSPSYEQYFGPGTRLTVT.

DNA for the CDR3: TGTGCCAGCAGCTTAAACAGGGGAGGCACTAATGAAAAACTGTTTTTT. This encodes CASSLNRGGTNEKLFF. The V and J genes are TRBV7-2 and TRBJ1-4; the match to TRBD1 covers 7 bases. The germline V gene has CDR1 SGHTA and CDR2 FQGNSA. J gave up 2 bases and V 2 bases, and 5 bases lay outside the gene matches. There are 16 residues in the CDR3.

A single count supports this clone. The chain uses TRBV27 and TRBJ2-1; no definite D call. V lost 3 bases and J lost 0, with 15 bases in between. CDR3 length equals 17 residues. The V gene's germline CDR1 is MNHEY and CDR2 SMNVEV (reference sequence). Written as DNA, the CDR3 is TGTGCCAGCAGTTTTCCTCCCCACCTGAGCTCCTACAATGAGCAGTTCTTC. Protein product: CASSFPPHLSSYNEQFF.

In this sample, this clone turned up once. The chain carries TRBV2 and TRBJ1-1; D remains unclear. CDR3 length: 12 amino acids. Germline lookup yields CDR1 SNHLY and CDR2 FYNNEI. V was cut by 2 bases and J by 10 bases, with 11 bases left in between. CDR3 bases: TGTGCCAGCAGTGAATACACGGGGAGAGCTTTCTTT. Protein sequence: CASSEYTGRAFF.

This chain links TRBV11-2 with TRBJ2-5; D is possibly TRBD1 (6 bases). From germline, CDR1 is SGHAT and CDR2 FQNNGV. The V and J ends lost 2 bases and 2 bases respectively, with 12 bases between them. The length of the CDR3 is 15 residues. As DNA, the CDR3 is TGTGCCAGCAGCTTATTCCAGGGGCCACAAGAGACCCAGTACTTC. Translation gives CASSLFQGPQETQYF.

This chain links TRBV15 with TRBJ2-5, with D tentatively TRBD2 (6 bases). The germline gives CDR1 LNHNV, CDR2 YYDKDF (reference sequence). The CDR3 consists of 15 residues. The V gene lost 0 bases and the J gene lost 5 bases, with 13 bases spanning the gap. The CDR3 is CATSRESRDYETQYF. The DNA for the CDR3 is TGTGCCACCAGCAGAGAATCGCGGGATTACGAGACCCAGTACTTC.

CDR3: CATSDPGQGNTGELFF. In DNA, the CDR3 is TGTGCCACCAGTGACCCAGGACAGGGGAACACCGGGGAGCTGTTTTTT. This chain joins TRBV24-1 and TRBJ2-2; 8 nucleotides agree with TRBD1. The germline gives CDR1 KGHDR, CDR2 SFDVKD. The V gene end was trimmed by 4 bases and the J gene end by 1 base; junction bases not matched to a gene: 4. This CDR3 comprises 16 residues.

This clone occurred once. Here the CDR3 reads CSARMFGEQFF. The CDR3 DNA sequence: TGCAGTGCTAGAATGTTCGGTGAGCAGTTCTTC. The chain recombines TRBV20-1 with TRBJ2-1; D is unresolved. Germline V gene lookup returns CDR1 DFQATT and CDR2 SNEGSKA (reference sequence). The ends were cut back, 2 bases at V and 9 bases at J, with 8 bases in the middle. The CDR3 totals 11 residues.

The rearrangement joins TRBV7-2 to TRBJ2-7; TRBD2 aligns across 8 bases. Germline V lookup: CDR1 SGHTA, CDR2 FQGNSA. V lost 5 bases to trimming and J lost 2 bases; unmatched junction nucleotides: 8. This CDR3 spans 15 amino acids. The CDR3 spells CASSTRLALAYEQYF. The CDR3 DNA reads TGTGCCAGCAGCACCCGACTAGCGCTAGCCTACGAGCAGTACTTC.

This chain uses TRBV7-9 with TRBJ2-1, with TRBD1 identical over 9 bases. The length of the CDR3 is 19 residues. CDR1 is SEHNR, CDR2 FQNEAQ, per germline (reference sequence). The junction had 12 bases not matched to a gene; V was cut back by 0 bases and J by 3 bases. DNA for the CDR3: TGTGCCAGCAGCTTAGCGGGGAGTGCGTGGACAGGGGTCTACAATGAGCAGTTCTTC. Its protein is CASSLAGSAWTGVYNEQFF.

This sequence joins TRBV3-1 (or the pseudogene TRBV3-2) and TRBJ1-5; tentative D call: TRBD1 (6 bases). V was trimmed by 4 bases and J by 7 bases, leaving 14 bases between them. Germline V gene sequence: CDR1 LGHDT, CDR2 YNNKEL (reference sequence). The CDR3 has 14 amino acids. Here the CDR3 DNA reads TGTGCCAGCAGCCCTAACAGGGTAGAGCAGCCCCAGCATTTT. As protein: CASSPNRVEQPQHF.

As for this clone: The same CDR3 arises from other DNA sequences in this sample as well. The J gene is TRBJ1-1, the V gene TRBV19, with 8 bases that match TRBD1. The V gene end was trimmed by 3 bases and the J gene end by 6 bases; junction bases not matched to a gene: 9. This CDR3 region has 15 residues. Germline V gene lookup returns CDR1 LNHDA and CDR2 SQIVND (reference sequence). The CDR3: CASSIRTGLGSEAFF. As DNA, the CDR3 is TGTGCCAGTAGTATCAGGACAGGGTTGGGCTCTGAAGCTTTCTTT. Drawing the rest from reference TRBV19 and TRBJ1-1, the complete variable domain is DGGITQSPKYLFRKEGQNVTLSCEQNLNHDAMYWYRQDPGQGLRLIYYSQIVNDFQKGDIAEGYSVSREKKESFPLTVTSAQKNPTAFYLCASSIRTGLGSEAFFGQGTRLTVV.

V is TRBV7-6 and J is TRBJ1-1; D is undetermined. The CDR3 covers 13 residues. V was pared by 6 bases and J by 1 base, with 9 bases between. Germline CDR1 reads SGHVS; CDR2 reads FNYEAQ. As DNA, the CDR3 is TGTGCCAGCAGTAGGGAGCCGAACACTGAAGCTTTCTTT. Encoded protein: CASSREPNTEAFF.